This T cell receptor (beta chain) emerged from a study of T cells in Graves' hyperthyroidism and ophthalmopathy. Study results and caveats: The model foresaw ophthalmopathy a median around seven months prior to onset.

The V segment lost 10 bases and the J segment 6 bases; nucleotides outside the gene matches: 15. CDR1 is SEHNR, CDR2 FQNEAQ, per germline (reference sequence). This CDR3 comprises 15 residues. This clonotype came up a few times. Antigen unknown. RNA transcripts served as the template for amplifying TCR beta CDR3 regions. HTBI primers were used for first-round RT-PCR of the TCR CDR3. TCRdb analysed the multiplex PCR reads with MiXCR anew, one entry per CDR3 protein. This sample has 640,000 or so distinct CDR3 sequences, with 14% found just once. This sequence joins TRBV7-9 and TRBJ2-1, with 7 positions matching TRBD2. The sequenced sample consisted of blood. The TCR was taken from a woman aged 18-29 years with Graves' ophthalmopathy. This CDR3 is CATKETPPGGNEQFF. The DNA of the CDR3 is TGTGCCACCAAAGAGACTCCCCCGGGGGGCAATGAGCAGTTCTTC.